This is a list of T cell receptor beta chains from one sample in a study of blood T cells in healthy people across ages. One entry per CDR3 protein, called by TCRdb with MiXCR from the 5' RACE reads. The sample holds approximately 900,000 distinct CDR3 sequences, about 28% seen once. These same records also appear under a second study, on T cells of mothers and their children.

Sequencing was carried out using blood. The receptors come from a woman between 40 and 55 years old in good health. Both conserved end residues are part of each CDR3. A D gene is named only where the DNA matches it firmly. Size values are once, few and many counts, or a class for expanded clones, and some rows have none.

v_gene	d_gene	abundance	j_gene	CDR3aa	CDR3nt
TRBV12-3/TRBV12-4	TRBD2	many	TRBJ2-4	CASSLAGGQDIQYF	TGTGCCAGCAGTTTGGCGGGGGGGCAAGACATTCAGTACTTC
TRBV25-1	-	-	TRBJ1-6	CASSESFGDGSPLHF	TGTGCCAGCAGTGAGAGTTTCGGGGATGGGTCACCCCTCCACTTT
TRBV7-6	-	-	TRBJ2-1	CASSQRQEGSQFF	TGTGCCAGCAGCCAAAGACAGGAGGGGTCGCAGTTCTTC
TRBV20-1	TRBD2	-	TRBJ2-3	CSARARDGGASDTQYF	TGCAGTGCTAGAGCCCGAGACGGGGGGGCTTCAGATACGCAGTATTTT
TRBV18	-	many	TRBJ2-7	CASSPEPGDEQYF	TGTGCCAGCTCCCCCGAACCAGGGGACGAGCAGTACTTC
TRBV11-2	-	few	TRBJ1-2	CASSLEASLYGYTF	TGTGCCAGCAGCTTAGAAGCGAGCCTCTATGGCTACACCTTC
TRBV9	TRBD2	many	TRBJ2-7	CASSDPSGYEQYF	TGTGCCAGCAGCGATCCTAGCGGGTACGAGCAGTACTTC
TRBV5-1	-	-	TRBJ1-2	CASEGGSGKGGYTF	TGCGCCAGCGAAGGGGGGTCCGGGAAGGGTGGCTACACCTTC
TRBV28	-	-	TRBJ2-5	CASSCRGGTGRETQYF	TGTGCCAGCAGCTGCAGGGGCGGGACGGGTCGGGAGACCCAGTACTTC
TRBV7-8	TRBD1	-	TRBJ2-3	CASSYAGTGVTDTQYF	TGTGCCAGCAGCTACGCCGGGACAGGGGTTACAGATACGCAGTATTTT
TRBV29-1	-	-	TRBJ1-2	CSVDAVLRSYGYTF	TGCAGCGTTGATGCCGTTCTCCGCAGCTATGGCTACACCTTC
TRBV7-2	-	few	TRBJ1-2	CASSLTPTNGYTF	TGTGCCAGCAGCTTGACCCCTACTAATGGCTACACCTTC
TRBV5-1	-	-	TRBJ2-1	CASSVTVGVYNEQFF	TGCGCCAGCAGCGTGACAGTGGGGGTTTACAATGAGCAGTTCTTC
TRBV7-2	TRBD2	many	TRBJ2-7	CASSPGLAGPYEQYF	TGTGCCAGCAGCCCGGGACTAGCGGGACCCTACGAGCAGTACTTC
TRBV27	-	few	TRBJ1-5	CASAYGRSNNQPQHF	TGTGCCAGCGCTTACGGACGATCCAACAATCAGCCCCAGCATTTT
TRBV7-3	-	few	TRBJ1-1	CASSLSAGPFSEAFF	TGTGCCAGCAGCTTAAGTGCAGGGCCCTTCTCTGAAGCTTTCTTT
TRBV20-1	TRBD1	-	TRBJ2-1	CSARDRDREAPQFF	TGCAGTGCTAGAGATCGGGACAGGGAGGCCCCCCAGTTCTTC
TRBV30	-	-	TRBJ1-2	CAWRANYGYTF	TGTGCCTGGAGGGCTAACTATGGCTACACCTTC
TRBV20-1	TRBD2	-	TRBJ2-3	CSARSGLAGGPTDTQYF	TGCAGTGCTAGATCGGGACTAGCGGGGGGGCCCACAGATACGCAGTATTTT
TRBV11-2	-	-	TRBJ2-5	CASNRGGIETQYF	TGTGCCAGCAACCGAGGAGGGATAGAGACCCAGTACTTC
TRBV6-4	TRBD1	-	TRBJ1-2	CATQGGCYGYTF	TGTGCCACTCAGGGGGGGTGCTATGGCTACACCTTC
TRBV20-1	TRBD1	many	TRBJ2-5	CSAREGGQPQETQYF	TGCAGTGCTAGGGAAGGGGGCCAACCTCAAGAGACCCAGTACTTC
TRBV20-1	TRBD2	-	TRBJ2-5	CSAHTSGDGETQYF	TGCAGTGCCCATACTAGCGGGGACGGAGAGACCCAGTACTTC
TRBV7-2	-	many	TRBJ2-1	CASSLQPGGRGDSEQFF	TGTGCCAGCAGCTTACAACCTGGTGGGCGGGGGGACAGTGAGCAGTTCTTC
TRBV9	-	-	TRBJ1-1	CASSVEGSVNTEAFF	TGTGCCAGCAGCGTAGAGGGCAGTGTGAACACTGAAGCTTTCTTT